Below, 24 T cell receptor beta chains from the same sample are listed, as sequenced in a study of beta chain features in type 1 diabetes. The sequenced template was cDNA made from the entire isolated RNA. TCRdb's table, derived via immunoSEQ multiplex PCR, lists solely in-frame clones and lacks some. There are 350,000 to 450,000 clones in the sample; more than 13% occur only once, and approximately 0.019% lies in the top ten. Sequences were obtained from naive CD4+ T cells from blood. Source of these receptors: a woman younger than 30 in good health.

This clone was seen a few times. The chain uses TRBV7-2 and TRBJ1-2; 8 positions match TRBD1. CDR3 length: 15 residues. Germline V CDR1 and CDR2: SGHTA, FQGNSA. Losses at the gene ends were 6 bases for V and 1 base for J; bases not matched to a gene: 7. CDR3 coding DNA: TGTGCCAGCAGTCGGGACAGGAGAGTTAACTATGGCTACACCTTC. Translating it yields CASSRDRRVNYGYTF.

This clone turned up a few times. This sequence joins TRBV6-1 and TRBJ2-1, with a weak D call TRBD2 (6 bases). This CDR3 spans 15 amino acids. V gave up 5 bases and J gave up 1 base, with 12 bases separating them. Germline values: CDR1 MNHNS, CDR2 SASEGT. CDR3 in DNA: TGTGCCAGCAGTCGCGGGGCAGGATCCTACAATGAGCAGTTCTTC. It translates to CASSRGAGSYNEQFF.

The chain uses TRBV30 and TRBJ1-4; TRBD1 is a possible D gene (5 bases). Germline values: CDR1 GTSNPN, CDR2 SVGIG (reference sequence). The CDR3 spans 14 residues. V lost 0 bases and J lost 5, with 10 bases in between. CDR3 nucleotide sequence: TGTGCCTGGAGTGTACAGGTCTTAAATGAAAAACTGTTTTTT. Amino acid sequence: CAWSVQVLNEKLFF.

The rearrangement joins TRBV30 to TRBJ2-3, with D possibly being TRBD1 (6 bases). The V end lost 4 bases, the J end lost 2 bases, and 10 bases lay between the germline ends. In germline, CDR1 is GTSNPN, CDR2 SVGIG (reference sequence). The CDR3 has 13 residues. CDR3 sequence reads: CAWTWTATDTQYF. In nucleotides, the CDR3 is TGTGCCTGGACTTGGACAGCCACAGATACGCAGTATTTT.

The chain links TRBV7-8 to TRBJ2-7, with 10 bases aligning to TRBD1. Germline V gene lookup returns CDR1 SGHVS and CDR2 FQNEAQ. V shed 4 bases and J 3 bases; nucleotides not matched to a gene: 6. CDR3 length: 15 amino acids. The CDR3 coding sequence is TGTGCCAGCAGCTCTGGGACAGGGGTCAACTACGAGCAGTACTTC. Translating it yields CASSSGTGVNYEQYF.

V usage is TRBV7-9 and J usage is TRBJ2-5; TRBD1 might be the D (6 bases). The V and J ends lost 1 base and 0 bases respectively, with 9 bases between them. The length of the CDR3 is 15 residues. In germline, CDR1 is SEHNR, CDR2 FQNEAQ (reference sequence). The CDR3 spells CASSLGRGHQETQYF. Written as DNA, the CDR3 is TGTGCCAGCAGCTTAGGCAGGGGACACCAAGAGACCCAGTACTTC.

The chain has TRBV30 and TRBJ1-5, with D hard to call. This CDR3 is built from 13 residues. Germline CDR1 GTSNPN, CDR2 SVGIG (reference sequence). Trimming removed 2 bases from V and 3 bases from J, with 8 bases in between. DNA for the CDR3: TGTGCCTGGAGTCCCCAGTACAATCAGCCCCAGCATTTT. Its translation is CAWSPQYNQPQHF.

This chain uses TRBV27 with TRBJ1-5; D remains ambiguous. CDR1 is MNHEY, CDR2 SMNVEV, per germline (reference sequence). Trimming took 4 bases from V and 4 from J, leaving 14 bases between them. This CDR3 is 15 amino acids long. The CDR3 spells CASSSRSGANQPQHF. CDR3 in DNA: TGTGCCAGCAGTTCCAGGTCAGGCGCAAATCAGCCCCAGCATTTT.

CDR3 DNA sequence: TGTGCCATCAGTGTTCAGGGGAATGAGCAGTACTTC. This encodes CAISVQGNEQYF. The J gene is TRBJ2-7, the V gene TRBV10-3; TRBD1 is a possible D gene (6 bases). In germline, CDR1 is ENHRY, CDR2 SYGVKD. V shed 4 bases and J shed 7 bases, with 11 bases lying between them. This CDR3 is 12 amino acids long.

This clone was seen more than once but under ten times. The chain is built from TRBV9 and TRBJ1-1; TRBD1 agrees at 9 bases. The V gene end was trimmed by 2 bases and the J gene end by 3 bases; junction bases not matched to a gene: 2. CDR1 and CDR2 from the germline V gene are SGDLS and YYNGEE. CDR3 length: 14 amino acids. The CDR3 coding sequence is TGTGCCAGCAGCGTGACAGGGGGAGACACTGAAGCTTTCTTT. Amino acid sequence: CASSVTGGDTEAFF.

This clone was seen more than once but under ten times. The rearrangement links TRBV11-2 to TRBJ2-6, with D possibly matching TRBD2 (5 bases). V was cut by 6 bases and J by 1 base, with 10 bases left in between. Germline lookup yields CDR1 SGHAT and CDR2 FQNNGV. CDR3 length equals 15 residues. The chain's CDR3 is CASRSWRSGANVLTF. The CDR3 coding sequence is TGTGCCAGCAGGAGCTGGAGGTCTGGGGCCAACGTCCTGACTTTC.

This clone was counted a few times. V is TRBV30 and J is TRBJ1-5; the match to TRBD1 covers 7 bases. The CDR3 consists of 14 residues. Germline lookup yields CDR1 GTSNPN and CDR2 SVGIG (reference sequence). The V gene end was trimmed by 1 base and the J gene end by 1 base; junction bases not matched to a gene: 1. The CDR3 here is CAWSAGQSNQPQHF. The DNA of the CDR3 is TGTGCCTGGAGTGCGGGACAGAGCAATCAGCCCCAGCATTTT. The full variable domain, with the rest looked up from reference TRBV30 and TRBJ1-5, is SQTIHQWPATLVQPVGSPLSLECTVEGTSNPNLYWYRQAAGRGLQLLFYSVGIGQISSEVPQNLSASRPQDRQFILSSKKLLLSDSGFYLCAWSAGQSNQPQHFGDGTRLSIL.

V and J are TRBV5-4 and TRBJ2-7, with 7 bases fitting TRBD2. The CDR3 totals 15 residues. V was clipped by 4 bases and J by 7 bases; unmatched bases: 14. CDR1 and CDR2 (germline): SGHNT, YYREEE (reference sequence). CDR3 nucleotides: TGTGCCAGCAGCCAGCGGGGAGGGCTATTTGGGGAGCAGTACTTC. Translated, it gives CASSQRGGLFGEQYF.

This clone appeared a few times. J is TRBJ1-2 and V is TRBV9; D uncertain. CDR3 length: 14 residues. Germline CDR1 reads SGDLS; CDR2 reads YYNGEE. Trimming removed 1 base at V and 6 bases at J, with 13 bases between. CDR3 bases: TGTGCCAGCAGCGTAATTGACAACGAAAATGGCTACACCTTC. Its translation is CASSVIDNENGYTF.

This chain connects TRBV11-1 to TRBJ2-5; D may be TRBD1 (7 bases). The germline V and J ends were trimmed by 5 bases and 2 bases, with 12 bases remaining between them. This CDR3 is built from 14 residues. Germline V CDR1 and CDR2: SGHAT, FQDESV (reference sequence). The CDR3 is CASSQGGSQETQYF. DNA of the CDR3: TGTGCCAGCAGCCAGGGGGGCAGTCAAGAGACCCAGTACTTC.

This rearrangement joins TRBV29-1 to TRBJ2-7; the match to TRBD2 covers 10 bases. The trim removed 7 bases at V and 2 bases at J, leaving 5 bases unmatched. This CDR3 contains 13 residues. The germline gives CDR1 SQVTM, CDR2 ANQGSEA. Here the CDR3 reads CSGRAGGTYEQYF. The CDR3 DNA reads as TGCAGCGGTAGAGCGGGAGGGACCTACGAGCAGTACTTC.

The V and J genes are TRBV23-1 and TRBJ2-7; 9 bases fit TRBD2. TRBV23-1 counts as an open reading frame of uncertain function. CDR3 length equals 16 residues. With 5 bases clipped from V and 0 bases from J, the junction kept 8 bases outside the gene matches. In nucleotides, the CDR3 is TGCGCCAGCAGTAGGTTCCAGCGGGAGGTCTCCTACGAGCAGTACTTC. It is translated as CASSRFQREVSYEQYF.

The rearrangement uses TRBV6-5 and TRBJ1-4; tentative D call: TRBD1 (6 bases). Trimming left V 0 bases short and J 4 bases short, with 9 bases between. This CDR3 is 15 amino acids long. Germline V gene data show CDR1 as MNHEY and CDR2 as SVGAGI. The CDR3 sequence is CASSYSTGRNEKLFF. The CDR3 DNA is TGTGCCAGCAGTTACTCGACAGGCCGTAATGAAAAACTGTTTTTT.

This clone was seen only a few times. The chain recombines TRBV5-4 with TRBJ2-5; the D gene is possibly TRBD1 (5 bases). The CDR3 sequence is 13 residues long. The V gene lost 3 bases and the J gene lost 4 bases, with 10 bases spanning the gap. From germline, CDR1 is SGHNT and CDR2 YYREEE (reference sequence). CDR3 region: CASSSQGRETQYF. In DNA form, the CDR3 reads TGTGCCAGCAGCTCGCAGGGAAGAGAGACCCAGTACTTC.

This clone was recorded a few times. Compared with germline, one end of the junction differs, possibly owing to a read error. The V gene is TRBV28, the J gene TRBJ1-2; 8 bases agree with TRBD1. Germline CDR1 is MDHEN and CDR2 is SYDVKM. The CDR3 covers 14 residues. The CDR3 loop is CASRLWDRSNGYTF. As DNA, the CDR3 is TGTGCCAGCAGGTTATGGGACAGGTCGAATGGCTACACCTTC.

There are a few counts of this clone. This chain links TRBV29-1 with TRBJ2-3; 9 nucleotides agree with TRBD2. Unmatched junction bases numbered 10, after V lost 8 bases and J lost 1 base. This CDR3 has 15 residues. Germline CDR1 reads SQVTM; CDR2 reads ANQGSEA. In nucleotides, the CDR3 is TGCAGCATGATGCGGACTAGCGTAGGCACAGATACGCAGTATTTT. Translated, it gives CSMMRTSVGTDTQYF.

The CDR3 here is CASSPEREYSYEQYF. The CDR3 coding sequence is TGTGCCAGCAGCCCCGAACGGGAGTACTCCTACGAGCAGTACTTC. The V call is TRBV5-4, the J call TRBJ2-7; D might be TRBD2 (6 bases). CDR1 SGHNT and CDR2 YYREEE come from the germline V gene (reference sequence). The length of the CDR3 is 15 residues. V was pared by 4 bases and J by 0 bases, with 14 bases between. Based on the CDR3 plus reference TRBV5-4 and TRBJ2-7, the full variable domain is ETGVTQSPTHLIKTRGQQVTLRCSSQSGHNTVSWYQQALGQGPQFIFQYYREEENGRGNFPPRFSGLQFPNYSSELNVNALELDDSALYLCASSPEREYSYEQYFGPGTRLTVT.

Note on this clone: This same CDR3 is encoded by further DNA sequences in the sample. The chain uses TRBV28 and TRBJ2-2; no clear D. CDR3 size: 12 residues. Per the germline V gene, CDR1 is MDHEN and CDR2 is SYDVKM. The ends were cut back, 4 bases at V and 5 bases at J, with 5 bases in the middle. The CDR3 spells CASSSLTGELFF. The CDR3 region has the DNA TGTGCCAGCAGTTCCTTAACCGGGGAGCTGTTTTTT.

This clone was counted only a few times. The chain uses TRBV2 and TRBJ2-1; TRBD2 agrees at 9 bases. Germline V CDR1 and CDR2: SNHLY, FYNNEI. This CDR3 has 14 amino acids. The V gene end was trimmed by 6 bases and the J gene end by 6 bases; junction bases not matched to a gene: 6. The CDR3 is CASRREGLLNEQFF. For the CDR3, the DNA is TGTGCCAGCAGGCGGGAGGGATTACTCAATGAGCAGTTCTTC.